The TCR beta chain under discussion was sequenced for a study of PD-1 blockade in classical Hodgkin lymphoma. Whole-study findings and limits: The CD4+ diversity rise by C4D1 was clearest in complete responders.

The assay was immunoSEQ multiplex PCR, and TCRdb's table has in-frame clones only and misses some. Found here are over 15,000 clones, roughly 80% of them singletons; the top ten hold roughly a quarter. Germline V lookup: CDR1 SGHRS, CDR2 YFSETQ. The trim removed 2 bases at V and 6 bases at J, leaving 6 bases unmatched. This CDR3 contains 16 residues. As for this clone: What it binds is unknown.

All patients relapsed after autologous stem cell transplantation, and brentuximab vedotin exposure varied. This chain links TRBV5-1 with TRBJ1-6; 9 positions agree with TRBD1. The specimen comprised peripheral blood mononuclear cells (PBMCs), sampled before the second cycle of nivolumab. This receptor was obtained from a human donor with classical Hodgkin lymphoma. The CDR3 region is CASSFQQGAGNSPLHF. CDR3 DNA sequence: TGCGCCAGCAGCTTCCAACAGGGGGCAGGTAATTCACCCCTCCACTTT.